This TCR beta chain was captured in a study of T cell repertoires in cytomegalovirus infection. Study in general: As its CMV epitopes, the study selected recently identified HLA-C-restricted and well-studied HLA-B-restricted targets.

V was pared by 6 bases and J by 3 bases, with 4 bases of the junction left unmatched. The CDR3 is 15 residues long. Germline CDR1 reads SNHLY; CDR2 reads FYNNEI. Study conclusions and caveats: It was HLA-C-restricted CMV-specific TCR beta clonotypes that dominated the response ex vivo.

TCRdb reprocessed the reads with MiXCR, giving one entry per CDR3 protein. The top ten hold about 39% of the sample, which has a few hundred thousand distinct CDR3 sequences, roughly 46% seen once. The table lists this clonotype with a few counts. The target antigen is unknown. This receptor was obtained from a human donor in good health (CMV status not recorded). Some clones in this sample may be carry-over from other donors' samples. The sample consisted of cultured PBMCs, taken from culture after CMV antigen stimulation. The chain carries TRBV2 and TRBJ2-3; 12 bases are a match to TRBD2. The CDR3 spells CASRLAGGPTDTQYF. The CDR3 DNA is TGTGCCAGCAGGCTAGCGGGAGGGCCTACAGATACGCAGTATTTT.